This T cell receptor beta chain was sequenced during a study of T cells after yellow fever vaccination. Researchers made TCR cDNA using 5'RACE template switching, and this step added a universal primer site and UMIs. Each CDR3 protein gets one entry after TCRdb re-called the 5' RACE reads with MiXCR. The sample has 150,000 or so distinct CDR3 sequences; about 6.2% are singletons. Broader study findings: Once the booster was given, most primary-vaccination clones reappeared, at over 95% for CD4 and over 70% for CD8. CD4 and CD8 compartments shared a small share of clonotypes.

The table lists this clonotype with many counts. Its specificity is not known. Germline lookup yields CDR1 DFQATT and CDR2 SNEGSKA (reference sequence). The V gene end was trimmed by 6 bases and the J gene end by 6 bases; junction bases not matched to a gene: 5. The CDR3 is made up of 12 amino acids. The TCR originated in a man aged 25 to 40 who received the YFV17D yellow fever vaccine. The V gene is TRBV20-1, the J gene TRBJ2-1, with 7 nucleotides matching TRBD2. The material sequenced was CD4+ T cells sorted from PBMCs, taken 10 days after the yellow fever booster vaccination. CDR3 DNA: TGCAGTGCCCGGACTAGTGGCAATGAGCAGTTCTTC. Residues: CSARTSGNEQFF.